This is a list of T cell receptor beta chains from one sample in a study of shared clonotypes between healthy human individuals. TCRdb keeps only in-frame clones here, not all; method: immunoSEQ multiplex PCR. The table has over a million clones, around 82% seen once. Source material: memory CD4+ T cells from PBMCs. All receptors derive from a man between 18 and 35 years old in good health. Some clones in this sample may be carry-over from other donors' samples. CDR3s include the opening cysteine and the closing phenylalanine or tryptophan. The order of the fields is J gene, D gene, V gene, clone size, CDR3 protein, CDR3 DNA. A D gene is named only where the DNA matches it firmly. The size of a clone is reported for some rows only, either as once, few or many, or as a class for expanded clones.

J: TRBJ2-7; D: .; V: TRBV7-9; size: .; CDR3: CASSFGTYEQYF; DNA: TGTGCCAGCAGCTTCGGGACCTACGAGCAGTACTTC
J: TRBJ2-3; D: .; V: TRBV9; size: .; CDR3: CASSARATLDMQYF; DNA: TGTGCCAGCAGCGCCCGGGCTACCTTAGATATGCAGTATTTT
J: TRBJ1-4; D: .; V: TRBV5-1; size: .; CDR3: CASSLEHLGGEKLFF; DNA: TGCGCCAGCAGCTTGGAACACCTCGGGGGTGAAAAACTGTTTTTT
J: TRBJ2-7; D: .; V: TRBV18; size: .; CDR3: CASSQNTDGYEQYF; DNA: TGTGCCAGCTCACAGAATACAGACGGTTACGAGCAGTACTTC
J: TRBJ1-2; D: TRBD1; V: TRBV30; size: few; CDR3: CAWRTQGDYYGYTF; DNA: TGTGCCTGGAGAACACAGGGGGACTACTATGGCTACACCTTC
J: TRBJ2-7; D: .; V: TRBV27; size: .; CDR3: CASRLRQDPPFSYEQYF; DNA: TGTGCCAGCAGACTGAGACAGGATCCTCCCTTTTCCTACGAGCAGTACTTC
J: TRBJ2-1; D: .; V: TRBV15; size: .; CDR3: CATSRVGSGINEQFF; DNA: TGTGCCACCAGCAGAGTGGGGTCCGGTATCAATGAGCAGTTCTTC
J: TRBJ1-4; D: .; V: TRBV2; size: .; CDR3: CASGFWGGNEKLFF; DNA: TGTGCCAGCGGCTTCTGGGGGGGTAATGAAAAACTGTTTTTT
J: TRBJ2-1; D: TRBD2; V: TRBV28; size: .; CDR3: CASSFGTSGASYNEQFF; DNA: TGTGCCAGCAGTTTCGGCACTAGCGGGGCCTCCTACAATGAGCAGTTCTTC
J: TRBJ2-7; D: TRBD2; V: TRBV6-5; size: .; CDR3: CASSLQGGSYEQYF; DNA: TGTGCCAGCAGTCTCCAGGGAGGGTCCTACGAGCAGTACTTC
J: TRBJ1-2; D: TRBD1; V: TRBV6-1; size: .; CDR3: CASSTETGINYGYTF; DNA: TGTGCCAGCAGTACTGAGACAGGGATTAACTATGGCTACACCTTC
J: TRBJ2-1; D: TRBD1; V: TRBV28; size: .; CDR3: CASNSPGTGDPDEQFF; DNA: TGTGCCAGCAATAGCCCCGGGACAGGGGATCCTGATGAGCAGTTCTTC
J: TRBJ1-2; D: .; V: TRBV2; size: once; CDR3: CASMPGQLNGYTF; DNA: TGTGCCAGCATGCCAGGACAGTTGAATGGCTACACCTTC
J: TRBJ1-4; D: TRBD1; V: TRBV5-1; size: .; CDR3: CASSEYTGVEKLFF; DNA: TGCGCCAGCAGCGAATACACAGGGGTTGAAAAACTGTTTTTT
J: TRBJ2-7; D: .; V: TRBV5-1; size: .; CDR3: CASSRDGGSEQYF; DNA: TGCGCCAGCAGCCGGGACGGGGGTTCCGAGCAGTACTTC
J: TRBJ1-1; D: .; V: TRBV19; size: .; CDR3: CASSIVGRGNTEAFF; DNA: TGTGCCAGTAGTATAGTGGGCAGGGGGAACACTGAAGCTTTCTTT
J: TRBJ2-1; D: .; V: TRBV10-1; size: .; CDR3: CASSVQGTPYNEQFF; DNA: TGCGCCAGCAGTGTGCAGGGGACTCCCTACAATGAGCAGTTCTTC
J: TRBJ2-7; D: .; V: TRBV10-3; size: .; CDR3: CAISESRGFYEQYF; DNA: TGTGCCATCAGTGAGTCGAGGGGGTTCTACGAGCAGTACTTC
J: TRBJ2-2; D: .; V: TRBV5-1; size: .; CDR3: CASSLREYVTGELFF; DNA: TGCGCCAGCAGCTTACGGGAGTACGTCACCGGGGAGCTGTTTTTT
J: TRBJ2-1; D: .; V: TRBV20-1; size: .; CDR3: CSARYVEKGLF; DNA: TGCAGTGCTAGATATGTCGAGAAAGGGCTCTTC
J: TRBJ2-1; D: .; V: TRBV25-1; size: .; CDR3: CASSGGEAPGRRANEQFF; DNA: TGTGCCAGCAGTGGCGGTGAGGCCCCGGGGCGTAGGGCAAATGAGCAGTTCTTC
J: TRBJ2-7; D: .; V: TRBV21-1; size: .; CDR3: CASSKAGGLAGVTYEQYF; DNA: TGTGCCAGCAGCAAAGCGGGGGGACTAGCGGGAGTTACTTACGAGCAGTACTTC
J: TRBJ2-7; D: .; V: TRBV6-5; size: .; CDR3: CASRSTGTTREQYF; DNA: TGTGCCAGCAGGTCTACCGGGACAACCAGGGAGCAGTACTTC
J: TRBJ2-1; D: .; V: TRBV11-2; size: .; CDR3: CASRRGSGYYNEQFF; DNA: TGTGCCAGCAGGAGGGGGTCAGGGTATTACAATGAGCAGTTCTTC
J: TRBJ1-1; D: .; V: TRBV5-4; size: .; CDR3: CASSSRQSMNTEAFF; DNA: TGTGCCAGCAGCTCTCGACAGAGTATGAACACTGAAGCTTTCTTT
J: TRBJ2-3; D: TRBD2; V: TRBV11-2; size: .; CDR3: CASSLDTTSGGSTDTQYF; DNA: TGTGCCAGCAGCTTAGATACAACTAGCGGGGGCAGCACAGATACGCAGTATTTT
J: TRBJ2-7; D: .; V: TRBV7-2; size: .; CDR3: CASSLVALDYEQYF; DNA: TGTGCCAGCAGCTTAGTGGCCCTTGACTACGAGCAGTACTTC
J: TRBJ2-1; D: TRBD2; V: TRBV5-6; size: .; CDR3: CASSSGLANEQFF; DNA: TGTGCCAGCAGCTCGGGACTAGCGAATGAGCAGTTCTTC
J: TRBJ2-3; D: TRBD1; V: TRBV6-1; size: .; CDR3: CASRRQGSTDTQYF; DNA: TGTGCCAGCAGGAGACAGGGGAGCACAGATACGCAGTATTTT
J: TRBJ2-7; D: TRBD1; V: TRBV28; size: few; CDR3: CASSPGQGHGEQYF; DNA: TGTGCCAGCAGCCCAGGACAGGGCCACGGCGAGCAGTACTTC
J: TRBJ1-3; D: TRBD1; V: TRBV7-9; size: .; CDR3: CASSSTGLPSGNTIYF; DNA: TGTGCCAGCAGCTCGACAGGGCTTCCCTCTGGAAACACCATATATTTT
J: TRBJ1-4; D: TRBD1; V: TRBV5-4; size: once; CDR3: CASSLGDRGHANEKLFF; DNA: TGTGCCAGCAGCTTGGGGGACAGGGGGCATGCTAATGAAAAACTGTTTTTT
J: TRBJ2-5; D: .; V: TRBV5-6; size: .; CDR3: CASSLVGETQYF; DNA: TGTGCCAGCAGCTTGGTGGGAGAGACCCAGTACTTC
J: TRBJ2-4; D: TRBD2; V: TRBV27; size: once; CDR3: CASSPGRAGLAKNIQYF; DNA: TGTGCCAGCAGCCCGGGACGAGCGGGACTAGCCAAAAACATTCAGTACTTC
J: TRBJ2-7; D: TRBD2; V: TRBV5-1; size: once; CDR3: CASSPGTSGTGEQYF; DNA: TGCGCCAGCAGCCCGGGGACTAGCGGGACGGGCGAGCAGTACTTC
J: TRBJ1-5; D: TRBD1; V: TRBV5-1; size: .; CDR3: CASSLGTGEGPQHF; DNA: TGCGCCAGCAGCTTGGGGACAGGGGAAGGACCCCAGCATTTT
J: TRBJ1-1; D: .; V: TRBV5-1; size: .; CDR3: CASSENRVRGTTEAFF; DNA: TGCGCCAGCAGCGAAAATCGGGTCAGGGGAACTACTGAAGCTTTCTTT
J: TRBJ2-1; D: .; V: TRBV5-1; size: .; CDR3: CASSGGTGRSDEQFF; DNA: TGCGCCAGTAGCGGGGGGACAGGGCGGTCGGATGAGCAGTTCTTC
J: TRBJ2-1; D: .; V: TRBV7-3; size: .; CDR3: CASSLNPGNEQFF; DNA: TGTGCCAGCAGCTTAAACCCAGGGAATGAGCAGTTCTTC
J: TRBJ1-5; D: TRBD1; V: TRBV6-4; size: .; CDR3: CASSDPMTGSDQPQHF; DNA: TGTGCCAGCAGTGACCCGATGACAGGGTCGGATCAGCCCCAGCATTTT
J: TRBJ2-1; D: TRBD2; V: TRBV5-6; size: .; CDR3: CASSLGGRGRYNEQFF; DNA: TGTGCCAGCAGCTTGGGCGGGAGGGGGCGATACAATGAGCAGTTCTTC
J: TRBJ1-1; D: .; V: TRBV5-6; size: once; CDR3: CASTPGVRTEAFF; DNA: TGTGCCAGCACACCAGGGGTTCGAACTGAAGCTTTCTTT
J: TRBJ1-3; D: .; V: TRBV7-6; size: .; CDR3: CATWGGRNSGNTIYF; DNA: TGTGCCACCTGGGGGGGCAGAAACTCTGGAAACACCATATATTTT
J: TRBJ2-3; D: .; V: TRBV11-2; size: .; CDR3: CASSLGRLNTDTQYF; DNA: TGTGCCAGCAGCTTAGGAAGGTTAAACACAGATACGCAGTATTTT
J: TRBJ2-4; D: .; V: TRBV27; size: .; CDR3: CASSRGGAKNIQYF; DNA: TGTGCCAGCTCTCGAGGGGGGGCCAAAAACATTCAGTACTTC
J: TRBJ2-3; D: .; V: TRBV4-2; size: .; CDR3: CASSPSGGQGADTQYF; DNA: TGTGCCAGCAGCCCATCCGGGGGGCAGGGCGCAGATACGCAGTATTTT